The 22 T cell receptor beta chains presented below share a single source sample, sequenced in a study of T-cell reconstitution after alpha-beta-depleted transplantation in children. Unique molecular identifiers were incorporated during preparation of the TCRbeta library. MiXCR was run by TCRdb on the PCR reads, yielding one entry per CDR3 protein. The sample includes about 830,000 distinct CDR3 sequences, roughly 15% of them seen just once. The source material was PBMCs, mostly from graft donor cells, sampled 360 days after TCRalphabeta/CD19-depleted stem cell transplant. The receptors here all came from a male patient aged 10 to 17 who had a stem cell transplant for acute lymphoblastic leukemia, so the T cells may come from the graft donor.

The V gene is TRBV4-1, the J gene TRBJ2-2; TRBD2 matches at 15 bases. This CDR3 is built from 21 residues. Germline V lookup: CDR1 MGHRA, CDR2 YSYEKL. The ends lost 2 bases at V and 6 bases at J; junction bases unmatched: 16. Here the CDR3 reads CASSQSPSGLAGGPYSGELFF. CDR3 sequence (DNA): TGCGCCAGCAGCCAAAGCCCCTCCGGACTAGCGGGAGGGCCCTACTCCGGGGAGCTGTTTTTT.

This clonotype occurred many times. The chain uses TRBV7-9 and TRBJ2-7; perhaps TRBD1 as D (5 bases). Trimming shortened V by 1 base and J by 0 bases, and 7 bases separated the two germline ends. The CDR3 totals 14 residues. Germline CDR1 reads SEHNR; CDR2 reads FQNEAQ (reference sequence). The DNA for the CDR3 is TGTGCCAGCAGCTTAGGACAGTTCTCCTACGAGCAGTACTTC. Translation gives CASSLGQFSYEQYF.

This clonotype was seen more than once but under ten times. The CDR3 loop is CASTLQEDTYEQYF. The DNA for the CDR3 is TGTGCCAGCACCTTACAAGAGGACACCTACGAGCAGTACTTC. V usage is TRBV6-1 and J usage is TRBJ2-7, with D maybe TRBD1 (5 bases). The CDR3 extends over 14 amino acids. Trimming pared 7 bases from V and 2 bases from J, leaving 15 bases between. Germline V gene lookup returns CDR1 MNHNS and CDR2 SASEGT.

V usage is TRBV20-1 and J usage is TRBJ2-2; a weak D match, TRBD2 (5 bases). This CDR3 is built from 14 residues. Germline V lookup: CDR1 DFQATT, CDR2 SNEGSKA (reference sequence). The V end was cut by 4 bases, the J end by 0 bases, with 9 bases between. CDR3 protein: CSAMPGSNTGELFF. CDR3 bases: TGCAGTGCTATGCCGGGGTCGAACACCGGGGAGCTGTTTTTT.

This clonotype has a handful of counts. The chain links TRBV11-3 to TRBJ2-3; 7 positions match TRBD2. The germline gives CDR1 SGHNT, CDR2 YENEEA. This CDR3 comprises 17 residues. The V gene end was trimmed by 1 base and the J gene end by 1 base; junction bases not matched to a gene: 8. The CDR3 DNA reads TGTGCCAGCAGCTTAGGAGATCGACTAGCCGGCACAGATACGCAGTATTTT. Encoded protein: CASSLGDRLAGTDTQYF. Combining the CDR3 with reference TRBV11-3 and TRBJ2-3 gives the whole variable domain EAGVVQSPRYKIIEKKQPVAFWCNPISGHNTLYWYLQNLGQGPELLIRYENEEAVDDSQLPKDRFSAERLKGVDSTLKIQPAELGDSAVYLCASSLGDRLAGTDTQYFGPGTRLTVL.

This sequence joins TRBV7-3 and TRBJ1-1, with no clear D. This CDR3 is built from 13 residues. The ends were cut back, 2 bases at V and 11 bases at J, with 15 bases in the middle. Germline CDR1 is SGHTA and CDR2 is FQGTGA. CDR3 sequence reads: CASSLEGGLGAFF. In nucleotides, the CDR3 is TGTGCCAGCAGCTTAGAGGGAGGCCTCGGGGCTTTCTTT.

This clonotype was detected only a few times. The chain employs TRBV5-1 and TRBJ2-3; possible D gene TRBD2, 6 bases. V was trimmed by 4 bases and J by 9 bases, leaving 18 bases between them. CDR1 and CDR2 (germline): SGHRS, YFSETQ. CDR3 length equals 14 residues. CDR3 nucleotide sequence: TGCGCCAGCAGCCCGCGGGGAGTTATGGGGACGCAGTATTTT. Protein sequence: CASSPRGVMGTQYF. Looking up the rest from reference TRBV5-1 and TRBJ2-3 gives the full variable domain: KAGVTQTPRYLIKTRGQQVTLSCSPISGHRSVSWYQQTPGQGLQFLFEYFSETQRNKGNFPGRFSGRQFSNSRSEMNVSTLELGDSALYLCASSPRGVMGTQYFGPGTRLTVL.

This clonotype was detected only a few times. This CDR3 reads CAISVGTSGYEQYF. The CDR3 bases are TGTGCCATCAGTGTAGGGACTAGCGGTTACGAGCAGTACTTC. The rearrangement joins TRBV10-3 to TRBJ2-7; 11 bases match TRBD2. Trimming at V came to 4 bases and at J to 4 bases, leaving 3 bases not matched to a gene. The CDR3 consists of 14 residues. Germline values: CDR1 ENHRY, CDR2 SYGVKD.

This clonotype appeared a few times. CDR3 nucleotides: TGTGCCAGCAGTTTCCTACCCCTTTCCAGGAACACTGAAGCTTTCTTT. Translating it yields CASSFLPLSRNTEAFF. The V gene is TRBV12-3 or TRBV12-4, the J gene TRBJ1-1; D gene ambiguous. V was clipped by 3 bases and J by 1 base, with 15 bases between them. The CDR3 loop spans 16 amino acids.

The chain joins TRBV2 to TRBJ2-2, with 11 bases that match TRBD2. The V gene's germline CDR1 is SNHLY and CDR2 FYNNEI. The CDR3 sequence is 15 residues long. The V segment lost 4 bases and the J segment 6 bases; nucleotides outside the gene matches: 4. CDR3 nucleotides: TGTGCCAGCAGTGCTAGCGGGAGGTTCGCCGGGGAGCTGTTTTTT. It codes for CASSASGRFAGELFF.

CDR3: CASSQVTGLQQYF. The CDR3 DNA sequence: TGTGCCAGCAGCCAGGTAACAGGGCTCCAGCAGTACTTC. The V call is TRBV14, the J call TRBJ2-7; maybe TRBD1 (6 bases). The V gene's germline CDR1 is SGHDN and CDR2 FVKESK. The V and J ends lost 3 bases and 8 bases respectively, with 14 bases between them. The CDR3 contains 13 residues.

This clonotype was picked up many times. The V and J genes are TRBV27 and TRBJ2-1, with TRBD2 matching 10 bases. J gave up 5 bases and V 4 bases, and 2 bases lay outside the gene matches. Germline V CDR1 and CDR2: MNHEY, SMNVEV (reference sequence). The CDR3 runs 14 residues. In nucleotides, the CDR3 is TGTGCCAGCAGTTCCGGACTAGCGGACAATGAGCAGTTCTTC. It specifies CASSSGLADNEQFF.

The rearrangement joins TRBV20-1 to TRBJ2-5; no reliable D call. The CDR3 length is 14 residues. Trimming shortened V by 0 bases and J by 7 bases, and 15 bases separated the two germline ends. Germline V lookup: CDR1 DFQATT, CDR2 SNEGSKA (reference sequence). CDR3 in amino acids: CSARDGGRGRTQYF. In nucleotides, the CDR3 is TGCAGTGCTAGAGATGGTGGTCGTGGGCGGACCCAGTACTTC.

This clonotype was observed a few times. This chain uses TRBV12-3 or TRBV12-4 with TRBJ2-1; no reliable D call. V was trimmed by 10 bases and J by 6 bases, leaving 10 bases between them. The CDR3 contains 11 residues. CDR3 in amino acids: CATNVVNEQFF. In nucleotides, the CDR3 is TGTGCCACCAACGTCGTCAATGAGCAGTTCTTC.

This clonotype was seen a handful of times. The chain links TRBV5-1 to TRBJ2-1; D unresolved. V lost 2 bases and J 0 bases, leaving 12 bases between the germline ends. The germline V gene encodes CDR1 SGHRS and CDR2 YFSETQ. CDR3 length: 16 residues. In DNA, the CDR3 is TGCGCCAGCAGCTTTGAGGCCACGAGCTCCTACAATGAGCAGTTCTTC. The encoded protein is CASSFEATSSYNEQFF.

This clonotype appeared a few times. J is TRBJ2-1 and V is TRBV6-1; D gene unclear. Germline V gene sequence: CDR1 MNHNS, CDR2 SASEGT. The CDR3 has 14 amino acids. Trimming took off 9 bases at V and 0 bases at J, with 12 bases between the two ends. CDR3 amino acids: CASLIWSSYNEQFF. CDR3 in DNA: TGTGCCAGTCTGATCTGGAGCTCCTACAATGAGCAGTTCTTC.

This clonotype was counted only a few times. The chain couples TRBV7-2 to TRBJ2-1; a possible D gene is TRBD2 (5 bases). The length of the CDR3 is 17 residues. Deletions cut 0 bases from V and 5 bases from J, with 17 bases between. In germline, CDR1 is SGHTA, CDR2 FQGNSA. The CDR3: CASSLAPGNQVDNEQFF. The CDR3 nucleotides read TGTGCCAGCAGCTTAGCACCGGGGAATCAGGTGGACAATGAGCAGTTCTTC.

This chain links TRBV20-1 with TRBJ2-7; D is unclear. This CDR3 has 12 residues. Germline lookup yields CDR1 DFQATT and CDR2 SNEGSKA (reference sequence). V lost 3 bases, J lost 4 bases, and 10 bases lay in between. CDR3 nucleotide sequence: TGCAGTGCTAGCCAGGTGCAGTACGAGCAGTACTTC. This sequence encodes CSASQVQYEQYF.

This clonotype was recorded at least ten times. CDR3 in DNA: TGCAGTGCTAGACCAGGGAACACCGGGGAGCTGTTTTTT. Translated: CSARPGNTGELFF. The rearrangement links TRBV20-1 to TRBJ2-2; no clear D gene. The V and J ends lost 2 bases and 1 base respectively, with 5 bases between them. The CDR3 runs 13 residues. Per germline, CDR1 DFQATT and CDR2 SNEGSKA (reference sequence).

This clonotype was counted between two and nine times. The chain uses TRBV4-2 and TRBJ2-1; 14 nucleotides agree with TRBD2. V lost 4 bases, J lost 0 bases, and 14 bases stayed unmatched. The germline V gene has CDR1 LGHNA and CDR2 YNFKEQ. This CDR3 comprises 21 residues. DNA for the CDR3: TGTGCCAGCAGCCCCAGCGACCCGGGACTAGCGGGAGCAAGCTCCTACAATGAGCAGTTCTTC. Protein sequence: CASSPSDPGLAGASSYNEQFF.

This clonotype was seen more than once but under ten times. V is TRBV12-3 or TRBV12-4 and J is TRBJ2-3; the match to TRBD1 covers 7 bases. The CDR3 is 16 residues long. V was clipped by 7 bases and J by 2 bases; unmatched bases: 12. The CDR3 region is CASNLPGGSLTDTQYF. The DNA for the CDR3 is TGTGCCAGCAACCTTCCAGGGGGATCGCTCACAGATACGCAGTATTTT.

The gene calls are TRBV12-3 or TRBV12-4 and TRBJ1-1, with D possibly being TRBD1 (5 bases). CDR3 length: 16 amino acids. V shed 2 bases and J shed 5 bases, with 18 bases lying between them. The CDR3 region has the DNA TGTGCCAGCAGTTTAAATCCTGGCGGGGCCACTACTGAAGCTTTCTTT. Its protein is CASSLNPGGATTEAFF.